The present TCR beta chain was sequenced within a study of technical replicates of blood from a handful of donors. Repertoires were generated with immunoSEQ multiplex PCR, while TCRdb's copy carries only in-frame clones and drops some. The sample lists 65,000 to 90,000 clones; 93% were seen once. The CDR3 runs 16 residues. Germline CDR1 reads KGHSH; CDR2 reads LQKENI. The J segment lost 2 bases and the V segment lost 4 bases, leaving 6 bases of the junction unmatched. The sample consisted of T cells isolated from PBMCs. The chain links TRBV18 to TRBJ1-4; 8 nucleotides match TRBD1. The TCR was taken from a human donor in good health. The CDR3 region is CASSLGQGGTNEKLFF. The CDR3 DNA is TGTGCCAGCTCACTAGGACAGGGCGGCACTAATGAAAAACTGTTTTTT.